This T cell receptor (beta chain) was profiled in a study of T cell clones after liver transplantation. Study-level findings and limits: The donor-reactive repertoire was only partly measurable in two subjects, lacking donor cells. Migration into the graft, not deletion, may explain lost graft donor-reactive T cells. Conclusions were preliminary, with small, heterogeneous patient groups.

TCRdb's table, derived via immunoSEQ multiplex PCR, lists solely in-frame clones and lacks some. The data show over 5,000 clones, with 31% seen just once and roughly 16% held by the top ten. This clone was recorded a few times. The antigen remains unidentified. A far larger clone differs by one base, so this is likely a read error. TCRbeta sequences of proliferating CFSE-low MLR cells were labeled alloreactive. Trimming pared 5 bases from V and 7 bases from J, leaving 22 bases between. The length of the CDR3 is 15 residues. Germline-derived CDR1 and CDR2 are SGHNT and YYREEE (reference sequence). The sequenced sample was CD4+ T cells from cultured PBMCs. The V call is TRBV5-4, the J call TRBJ2-7, with a tentative D call TRBD1 (6 bases). This sequence was found in a human patient who received a liver transplant. Some T cells may possibly be graft donor cells. This chain's CDR3 is CASRGHLGSAQEQYF. The CDR3 DNA is TGTGCCAGCAGGGGACACCTTGGTTCGGCCCAGGAGCAGTACTTC.